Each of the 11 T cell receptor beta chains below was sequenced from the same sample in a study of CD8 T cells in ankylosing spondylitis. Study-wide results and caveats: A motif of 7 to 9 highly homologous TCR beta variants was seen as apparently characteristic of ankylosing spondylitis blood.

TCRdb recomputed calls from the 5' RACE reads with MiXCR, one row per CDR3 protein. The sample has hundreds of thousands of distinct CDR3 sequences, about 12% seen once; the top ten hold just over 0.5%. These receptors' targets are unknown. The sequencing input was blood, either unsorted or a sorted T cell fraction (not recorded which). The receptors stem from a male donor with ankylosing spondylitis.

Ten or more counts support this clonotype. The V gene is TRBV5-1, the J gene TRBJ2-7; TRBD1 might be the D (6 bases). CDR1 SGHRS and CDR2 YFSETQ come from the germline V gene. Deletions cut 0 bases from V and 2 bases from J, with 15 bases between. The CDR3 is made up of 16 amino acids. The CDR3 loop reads CASSLDWGHPTYEQYF. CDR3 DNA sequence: TGCGCCAGCAGCTTGGACTGGGGACACCCCACCTACGAGCAGTACTTC.

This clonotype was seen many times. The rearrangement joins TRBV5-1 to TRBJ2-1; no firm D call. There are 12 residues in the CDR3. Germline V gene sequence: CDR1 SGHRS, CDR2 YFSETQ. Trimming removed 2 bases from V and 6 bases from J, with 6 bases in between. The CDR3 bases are TGCGCCAGCAGCTTAGATATCAATGAGCAGTTCTTC. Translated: CASSLDINEQFF.

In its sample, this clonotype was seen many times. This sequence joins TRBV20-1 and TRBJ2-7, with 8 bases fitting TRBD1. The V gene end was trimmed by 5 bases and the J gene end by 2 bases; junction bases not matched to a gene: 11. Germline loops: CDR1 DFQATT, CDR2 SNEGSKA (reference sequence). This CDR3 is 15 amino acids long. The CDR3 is CSAYYTGGNPYEQYF. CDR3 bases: TGCAGTGCTTACTATACAGGGGGGAATCCCTACGAGCAGTACTTC.

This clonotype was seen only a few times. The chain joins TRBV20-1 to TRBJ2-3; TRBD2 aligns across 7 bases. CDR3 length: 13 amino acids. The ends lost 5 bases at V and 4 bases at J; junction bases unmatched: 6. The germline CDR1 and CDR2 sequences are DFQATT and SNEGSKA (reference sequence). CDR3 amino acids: CSAPSGTADTQYF. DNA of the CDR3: TGCAGTGCTCCGAGCGGGACGGCAGATACGCAGTATTTT.

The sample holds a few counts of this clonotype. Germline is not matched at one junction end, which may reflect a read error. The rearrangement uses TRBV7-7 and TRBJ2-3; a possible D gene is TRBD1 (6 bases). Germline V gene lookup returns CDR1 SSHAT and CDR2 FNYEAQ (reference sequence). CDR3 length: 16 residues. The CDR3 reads CASSDGGRGDTDTQYF. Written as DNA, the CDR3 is TGTGCTAGCAGCGACGGCGGCAGGGGAGACACAGATACGCAGTATTTT.

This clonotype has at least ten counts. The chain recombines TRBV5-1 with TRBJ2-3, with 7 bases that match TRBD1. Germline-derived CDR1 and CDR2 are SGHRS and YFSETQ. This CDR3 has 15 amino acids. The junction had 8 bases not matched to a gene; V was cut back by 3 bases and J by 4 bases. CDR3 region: CASSWARGGPDTQYF. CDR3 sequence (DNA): TGCGCCAGCAGCTGGGCCAGAGGGGGCCCAGATACGCAGTATTTT.

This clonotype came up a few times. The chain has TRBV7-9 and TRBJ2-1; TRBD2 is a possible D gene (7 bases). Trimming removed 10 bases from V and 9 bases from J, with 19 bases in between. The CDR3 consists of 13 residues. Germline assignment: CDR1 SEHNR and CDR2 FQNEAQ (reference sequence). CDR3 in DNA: TGTGCCATCCCCAAGGGGGGGAGAGGTGAGCAGTTCTTC. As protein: CAIPKGGRGEQFF.

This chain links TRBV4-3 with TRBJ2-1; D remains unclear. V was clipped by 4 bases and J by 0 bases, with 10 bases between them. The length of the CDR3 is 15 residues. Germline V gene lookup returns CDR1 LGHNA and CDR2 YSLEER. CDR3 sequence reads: CASSRRTYSYNEQFF. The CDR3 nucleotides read TGCGCCAGCAGCCGGCGGACCTACTCCTACAATGAGCAGTTCTTC.

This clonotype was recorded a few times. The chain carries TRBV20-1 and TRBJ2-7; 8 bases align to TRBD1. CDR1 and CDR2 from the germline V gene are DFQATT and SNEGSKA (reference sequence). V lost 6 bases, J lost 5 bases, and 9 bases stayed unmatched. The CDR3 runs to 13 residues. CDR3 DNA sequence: TGCAGTGCGGGACAGGTTGGTGGGGACGAGCAGTACTTC. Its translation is CSAGQVGGDEQYF.

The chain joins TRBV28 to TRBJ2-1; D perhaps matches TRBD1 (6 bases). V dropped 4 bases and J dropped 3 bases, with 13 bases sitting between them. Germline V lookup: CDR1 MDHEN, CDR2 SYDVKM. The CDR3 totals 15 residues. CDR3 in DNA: TGTGCCAGCAGTTATCCGGGACACTTCTACAATGAGCAGTTCTTC. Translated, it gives CASSYPGHFYNEQFF.

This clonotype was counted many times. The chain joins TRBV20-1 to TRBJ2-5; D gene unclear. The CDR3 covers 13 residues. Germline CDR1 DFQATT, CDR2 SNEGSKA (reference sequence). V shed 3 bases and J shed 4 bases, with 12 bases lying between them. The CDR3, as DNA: TGCAGTGCTAGCCGGGTGGTGCGAGAGACCCAGTACTTC. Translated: CSASRVVRETQYF.